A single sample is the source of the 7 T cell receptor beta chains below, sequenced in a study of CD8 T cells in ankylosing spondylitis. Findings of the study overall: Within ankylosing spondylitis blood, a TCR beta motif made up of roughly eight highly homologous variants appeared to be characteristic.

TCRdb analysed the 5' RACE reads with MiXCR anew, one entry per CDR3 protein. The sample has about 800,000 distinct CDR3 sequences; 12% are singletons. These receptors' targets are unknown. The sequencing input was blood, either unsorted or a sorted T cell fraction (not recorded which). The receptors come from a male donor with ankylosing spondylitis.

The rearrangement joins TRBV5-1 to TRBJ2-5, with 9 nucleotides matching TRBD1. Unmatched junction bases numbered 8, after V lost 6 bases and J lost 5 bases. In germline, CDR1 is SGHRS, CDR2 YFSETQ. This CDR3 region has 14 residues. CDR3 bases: TGCGCCAGCACTCCGGGACAGGGTCAGGAGACCCAGTACTTC. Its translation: CASTPGQGQETQYF.

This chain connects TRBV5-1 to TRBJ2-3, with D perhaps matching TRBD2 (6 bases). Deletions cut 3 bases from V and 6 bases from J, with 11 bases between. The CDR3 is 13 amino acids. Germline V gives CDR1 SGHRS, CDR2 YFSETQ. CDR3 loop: CASSSGARDTQYF. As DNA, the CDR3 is TGCGCCAGCAGCTCGGGAGCCCGGGATACGCAGTATTTT. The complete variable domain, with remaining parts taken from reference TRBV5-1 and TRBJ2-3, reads KAGVTQTPRYLIKTRGQQVTLSCSPISGHRSVSWYQQTPGQGLQFLFEYFSETQRNKGNFPGRFSGRQFSNSRSEMNVSTLELGDSALYLCASSSGARDTQYFGPGTRLTVL.

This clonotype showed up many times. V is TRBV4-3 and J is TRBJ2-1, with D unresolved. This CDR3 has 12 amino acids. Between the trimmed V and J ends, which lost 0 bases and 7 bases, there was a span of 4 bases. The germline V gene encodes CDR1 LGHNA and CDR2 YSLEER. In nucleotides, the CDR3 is TGCGCCAGCAGCCAAGACAGGAATGAGCAGTTCTTC. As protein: CASSQDRNEQFF.

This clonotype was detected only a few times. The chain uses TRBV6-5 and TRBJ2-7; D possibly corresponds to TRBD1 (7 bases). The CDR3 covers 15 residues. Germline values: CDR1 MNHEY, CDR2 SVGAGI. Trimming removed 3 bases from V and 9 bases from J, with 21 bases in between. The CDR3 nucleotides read TGTGCCAGCAGTTATGGCCCTTGGCAGGGGGGAGGGCAGTACTTC. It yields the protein CASSYGPWQGGGQYF.

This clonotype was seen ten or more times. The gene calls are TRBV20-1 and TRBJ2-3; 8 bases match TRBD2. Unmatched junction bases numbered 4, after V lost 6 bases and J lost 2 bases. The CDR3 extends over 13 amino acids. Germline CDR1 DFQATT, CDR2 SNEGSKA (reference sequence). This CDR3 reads CSAWTSTTDTQYF. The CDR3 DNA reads TGCAGTGCCTGGACTAGCACCACAGATACGCAGTATTTT.

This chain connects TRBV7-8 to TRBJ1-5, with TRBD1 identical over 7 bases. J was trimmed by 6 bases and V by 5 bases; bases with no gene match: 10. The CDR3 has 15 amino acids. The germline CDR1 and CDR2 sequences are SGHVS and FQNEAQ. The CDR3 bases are TGTGCCAGCAGCCTGGGGAGGGGGCACAGTCAGCCCCAGCATTTT. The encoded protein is CASSLGRGHSQPQHF.

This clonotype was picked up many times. CDR3: CASSLRRGYEQYF. The CDR3 DNA is TGTGCCAGCAGTTTAAGGCGGGGCTACGAGCAGTACTTC. The V gene is TRBV12-3 or TRBV12-4, the J gene TRBJ2-7; the D gene is possibly TRBD2 (6 bases). This CDR3 has 13 residues. V was pared by 2 bases and J by 3 bases, with 8 bases between.